This paragraph covers one T cell receptor beta chain sequence. The same CDR3 can be traced to other DNA sequences in this sample. Authors' analysis steps: Using reference gene primer amplification, nucleated cell counts were estimated. Repertoires were generated with immunoSEQ multiplex PCR, while TCRdb's copy carries only in-frame clones and drops some. V and J calls plus clone size are reproduced from that table; the DNA served to infer D and trimming. The repertoire has approximately 350,000 clones, around 86% of them found once; the top ten carry about 6%. This specimen belongs to a study of blood T cell repertoires in COVID-19. The overall study: Both acute and convalescent COVID-19 samples were obtained from the United States, Italy and Spain.

V was shortened by 0 bases and J by 3 bases, with 7 bases between the two germline ends. Germline V gene data show CDR1 as SGHNT and CDR2 as YYREEE (reference sequence). The CDR3 consists of 15 residues. Seattle patient enrollment occurred during active infection, with longitudinal follow-up thereafter. Sequencing was done on a sample of peripheral blood. The chain has TRBV5-4 and TRBJ2-6; weak D call: TRBD2 (5 bases). The receptor was derived from a woman aged 50 to 60 with COVID-19, enrolled during active disease. CDR3 in DNA: TGTGCCAGCAGCTTGGTAGGGAGTGGGGCCAACGTCCTGACTTTC. This translates into CASSLVGSGANVLTF.